This TCR beta chain appears in the sequencing data of a study of blood T cell repertoires in COVID-19 (dated by TCRdb to the early 2020s). Notes on the research overall: The collaborator samples originated in the United States, Italy and Spain and spanned the acute and convalescent phases of COVID-19. The material from the prospective study consisted of cDNA or gDNA derived from T cells, B-cell-depleted T cells, or PBMCs. The repertoires were made available in a free public database intended to serve as a resource for research on the immune response to SARS-CoV-2. Where available, HLA class I and class II types were taken from metadata supplied by the sample provider and were not determined by assay-based typing. Deeply sampled blood TCRbeta repertoires from subjects exposed to, actively infected with, or recovered from COVID-19 were included in the dataset. A de-identified subject ID, COVID-19 status, age in years and sex were almost always included in the sample metadata. The samples were drawn from two sources: the first 160 participants of the ongoing ImmuneRACE study, and 1,000 to 1,500 subjects contributed by 6 global collaborators. Overall study outcomes, separate from this receptor: The amount of clinical and demographic metadata varied by source and participant and was provided uncurated.

TCRbeta CDR3 regions were amplified from genomic DNA using the immunoSEQ Assay, a bias-controlled multiplex PCR. Processing in the source paper ran as follows. The number of nucleated cells in each sample was estimated by amplification of reference gene primers within the assay. Sequence reads were collapsed and filtered to measure the absolute abundance of every unique TCRbeta CDR3 rearrangement. For each sample, productive Simpson clonality was calculated by taking the square root of Simpson's diversity index across productive rearrangements. Not all clones reach the TCRdb copy of this immuneACCESS table, which keeps in-frame sequences only. Checked studies attribute under half of the gap to unresolved V genes and leave the rest unexplained. The V and J calls and clone size come from that table; D and trimming were worked out from the DNA. The sample table shows 350,000 to 450,000 clones, and roughly 92% are seen once. The leading ten clones occupy 0.86% of the sample.

Trimming removed 2 bases from V and 3 bases from J; the gene matches leave 9 bases unexplained. Inclusive of the bounding cysteine and phenylalanine, the CDR3 is 17 residues long. Here the CDR3 DNA is all that survives: 51 bases in frame from base 1. According to the germline V gene, CDR1 reads MNHNS and CDR2 reads SASEGT. Remarks on this clone: Its antigen remains unidentified. One base away there is no much larger clone; base qualities are not given.

Enrolling through a virtual design, the prospective study's participants ranged in age from roughly 18 to 95 years and lived across approximately 25 United States geographic areas. In the prospective study, cohorts were assigned on the basis of participant-reported clinical history obtained from a screening survey and a study questionnaire. Exposed participants were defined as having been in contact with someone with a PCR-confirmed or clinician-diagnosed COVID-19 case within 2 weeks of study entry. Mobile phlebotomists in the prospective study collected whole blood, serum and a nasopharyngeal or oropharyngeal swab from every participant. Participants in the prospective study had the option to provide additional blood draws and questionnaires over a roughly two-month period. Blood samples from the prospective study were shipped frozen or at room temperature prior to DNA extraction.

The TCR originated in a woman aged 40 to 50 who had been exposed to COVID-19. The sequencing input was PBMCs or T cells enriched from blood (not recorded which). This sequence uses TRBV6-1 and TRBJ2-1; 8 bases in the junction line up with TRBD2. The nucleotide sequence is TGTGCCAGCAGTGAAAGAAGGAGCGGGAGTCTCTACAATGAGCAGTTCTTC. The encoded protein is CASSERRSGSLYNEQFF.